Following are 9 T cell receptor beta chains from one sample sequenced in a study of CD8+ T cells in alopecia areata. The authors extracted RNA and reverse transcribed it into cDNA as the sequencing template. Measured with immunoSEQ multiplex PCR; TCRdb has only the in-frame clones, and not every one. The sample lists some 150,000 clones; 62% were seen once. Sequencing used CD8+ T cells sorted from blood. The receptors originated from a human donor in good health.

This clone was seen only a few times. J is TRBJ2-6 and V is TRBV29-1; 9 bases match TRBD1. This CDR3 spans 18 amino acids. From germline, CDR1 is SQVTM and CDR2 ANQGSEA. V dropped 6 bases and J dropped 2; count of bases not matched to a gene: 14. The CDR3 reads CSVALRDREYTGANVLTF. The CDR3 nucleotides are TGCAGCGTCGCACTGCGGGACAGGGAATATACTGGGGCCAACGTCCTGACTTTC.

This clone appeared a few times. This chain links TRBV7-9 with TRBJ2-1, with 7 bases aligning to TRBD2. CDR1 and CDR2 (germline): SEHNR, FQNEAQ (reference sequence). J gave up 0 bases and V 4 bases, and 3 bases lay outside the gene matches. This CDR3 contains 15 residues. CDR3 sequence reads: CASSSLASSYNEQFF. The CDR3 DNA sequence: TGTGCCAGCAGCTCACTAGCGTCCTCCTACAATGAGCAGTTCTTC.

J is TRBJ2-1 and V is TRBV4-1, with 9 bases matching TRBD2. Per the germline V gene, CDR1 is MGHRA and CDR2 is YSYEKL. CDR3 length equals 15 residues. With 1 base clipped from V and 7 bases from J, the junction kept 5 bases outside the gene matches. CDR3 residues: CASSQVLAGANEQFF. In DNA, the CDR3 is TGCGCCAGCAGCCAAGTGTTAGCGGGAGCTAATGAGCAGTTCTTC.

J is TRBJ2-1 and V is TRBV6-6, with D perhaps TRBD2 (6 bases). The CDR3 extends over 14 amino acids. The germline V and J ends were trimmed by 8 bases and 3 bases, with 14 bases remaining between them. Germline CDR1 MNHNY, CDR2 SVGAGI (reference sequence). CDR3 in DNA: TGTGCCAGCGGGAGCAGCGGGCTCTACAATGAGCAGTTCTTC. Amino acids: CASGSSGLYNEQFF.

This chain connects TRBV30 to TRBJ2-5, with unresolved D. V was cut by 2 bases and J by 0 bases, with 13 bases left in between. The V gene's germline CDR1 is GTSNPN and CDR2 SVGIG (reference sequence). This CDR3 contains 15 residues. The CDR3: CAWSPPGRYQETQYF. CDR3 sequence (DNA): TGTGCCTGGAGTCCCCCCGGTCGGTACCAAGAGACCCAGTACTTC.

This chain connects TRBV5-1 to TRBJ2-7; unclear D gene. This CDR3 has 14 residues. The germline V and J ends were trimmed by 7 bases and 3 bases, with 17 bases remaining between them. In germline, CDR1 is SGHRS, CDR2 YFSETQ. The CDR3 bases are TGCGCCAGCTGTTCTCCTGGACGGAACTACGAGCAGTACTTC. Translation: CASCSPGRNYEQYF.

Turning to this clone: This sample also contains other DNA sequences that code for the same CDR3. This sequence joins TRBV29-1 and TRBJ2-7; tentatively, D is TRBD1 (6 bases). Germline CDR1 is SQVTM and CDR2 is ANQGSEA. V lost 6 bases, J lost 5 bases, and 11 bases lay in between. The CDR3 has 11 residues. In nucleotides, the CDR3 is TGCAGCGTACAGGGCCGGGACGAGCAGTACTTC. Translated: CSVQGRDEQYF.

The J gene is TRBJ2-7, the V gene TRBV2, with 9 nucleotides matching TRBD1. Germline lookup yields CDR1 SNHLY and CDR2 FYNNEI. V dropped 7 bases and J dropped 1; count of bases not matched to a gene: 11. The CDR3 runs 16 residues. The CDR3 nucleotides read TGTGCCAGCACTGACAGACAGGGGGAGTTTTCCTACGAGCAGTACTTC. It translates to CASTDRQGEFSYEQYF.

The rearrangement links TRBV28 to TRBJ2-7; 8 nucleotides agree with TRBD2. The germline CDR1 and CDR2 sequences are MDHEN and SYDVKM. V was pared by 6 bases and J by 0 bases, with 10 bases of the junction left unmatched. CDR3 length: 16 residues. The DNA of the CDR3 is TGTGCCAGCAGGCTTGTGTTAGCGGGATCCTCCTACGAGCAGTACTTC. This encodes CASRLVLAGSSYEQYF.